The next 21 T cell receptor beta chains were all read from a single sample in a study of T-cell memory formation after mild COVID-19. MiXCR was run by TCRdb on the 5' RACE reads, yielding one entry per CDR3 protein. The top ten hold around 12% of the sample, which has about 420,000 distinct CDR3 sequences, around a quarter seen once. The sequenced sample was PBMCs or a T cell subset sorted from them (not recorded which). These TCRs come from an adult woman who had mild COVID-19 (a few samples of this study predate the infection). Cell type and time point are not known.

CDR3 nucleotide sequence: TGTGCCAGCTCACCACGGGGTACCACGAACACCGGGGAGCTGTTTTTT. Protein product: CASSPRGTTNTGELFF. The chain links TRBV18 to TRBJ2-2, with D uncertain. Trimming stripped 1 base from V and 0 bases from J, with 9 bases between. The germline V gene has CDR1 KGHSH and CDR2 LQKENI. The CDR3 loop spans 16 amino acids.

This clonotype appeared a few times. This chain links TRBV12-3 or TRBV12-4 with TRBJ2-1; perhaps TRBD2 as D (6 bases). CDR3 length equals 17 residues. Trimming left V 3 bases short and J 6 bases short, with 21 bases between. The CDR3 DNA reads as TGTGCCAGCAGTTTGGCTTGGCGGGGACCGGTGGGCAATGAGCAGTTCTTC. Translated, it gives CASSLAWRGPVGNEQFF.

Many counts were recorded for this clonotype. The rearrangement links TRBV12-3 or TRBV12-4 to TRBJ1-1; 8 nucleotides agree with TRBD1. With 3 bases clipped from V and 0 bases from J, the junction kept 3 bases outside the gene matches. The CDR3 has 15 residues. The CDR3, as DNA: TGTGCCAGCAGTTTCCGGACAGGGCTGAACACTGAAGCTTTCTTT. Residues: CASSFRTGLNTEAFF.

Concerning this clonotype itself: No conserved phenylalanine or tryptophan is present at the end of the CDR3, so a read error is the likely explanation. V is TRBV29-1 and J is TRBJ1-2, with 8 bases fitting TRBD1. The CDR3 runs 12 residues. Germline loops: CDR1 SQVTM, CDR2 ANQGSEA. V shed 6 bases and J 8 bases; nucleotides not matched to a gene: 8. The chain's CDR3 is CSVTLDRAGYTL. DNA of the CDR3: TGCAGCGTCACCCTGGACAGGGCGGGCTACACCTTA.

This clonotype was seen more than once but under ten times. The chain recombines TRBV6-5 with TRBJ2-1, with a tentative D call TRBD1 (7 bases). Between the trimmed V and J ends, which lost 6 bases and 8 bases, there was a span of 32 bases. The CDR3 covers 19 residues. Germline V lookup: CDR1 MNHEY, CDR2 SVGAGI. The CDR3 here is CASSPRGLVETRRLDEQFF. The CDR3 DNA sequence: TGTGCCAGCAGCCCAAGGGGGCTCGTGGAGACTAGGAGGCTCGATGAGCAGTTCTTC.

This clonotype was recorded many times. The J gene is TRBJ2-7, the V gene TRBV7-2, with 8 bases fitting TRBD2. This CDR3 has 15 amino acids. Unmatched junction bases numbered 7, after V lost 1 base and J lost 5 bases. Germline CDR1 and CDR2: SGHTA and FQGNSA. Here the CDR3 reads CASSLEGLGLNEQYF. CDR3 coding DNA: TGTGCCAGCAGCTTAGAGGGACTAGGCCTGAACGAGCAGTACTTC.

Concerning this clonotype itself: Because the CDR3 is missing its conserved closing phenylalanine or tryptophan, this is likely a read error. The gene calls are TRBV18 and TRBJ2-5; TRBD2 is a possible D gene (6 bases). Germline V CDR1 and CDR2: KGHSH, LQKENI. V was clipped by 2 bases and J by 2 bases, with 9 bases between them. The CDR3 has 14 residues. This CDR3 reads CASSPGRQQETQYL. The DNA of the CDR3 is TGTGCCAGCTCACCAGGGAGGCAGCAAGAGACCCAGTACTTA.

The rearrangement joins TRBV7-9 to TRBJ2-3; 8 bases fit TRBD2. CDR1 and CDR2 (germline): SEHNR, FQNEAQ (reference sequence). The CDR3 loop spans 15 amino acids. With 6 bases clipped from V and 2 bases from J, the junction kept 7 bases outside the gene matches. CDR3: CASRPRGGPTDTQYF. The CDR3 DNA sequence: TGTGCCAGCAGGCCTCGGGGGGGCCCCACAGATACGCAGTATTTT.

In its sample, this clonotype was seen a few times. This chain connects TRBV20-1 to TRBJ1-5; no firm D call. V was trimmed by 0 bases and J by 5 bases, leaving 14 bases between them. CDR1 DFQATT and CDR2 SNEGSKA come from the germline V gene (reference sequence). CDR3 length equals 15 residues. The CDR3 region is CSARDSGDSYQPQHF. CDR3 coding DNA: TGCAGTGCTAGAGATTCAGGCGACTCTTATCAGCCCCAGCATTTT.

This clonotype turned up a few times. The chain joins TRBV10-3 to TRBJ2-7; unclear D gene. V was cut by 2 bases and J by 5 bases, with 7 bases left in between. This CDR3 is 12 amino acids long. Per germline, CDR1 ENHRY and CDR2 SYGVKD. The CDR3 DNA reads TGTGCCATCAGTGAGCTTGACAACGAGCAGTACTTC. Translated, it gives CAISELDNEQYF.

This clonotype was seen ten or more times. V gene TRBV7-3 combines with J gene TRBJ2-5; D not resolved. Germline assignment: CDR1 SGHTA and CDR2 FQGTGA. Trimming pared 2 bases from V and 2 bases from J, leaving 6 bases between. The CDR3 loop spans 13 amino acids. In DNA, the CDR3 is TGTGCCAGCAGCTTACTGGGTCAAGAGACCCAGTACTTC. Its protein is CASSLLGQETQYF.

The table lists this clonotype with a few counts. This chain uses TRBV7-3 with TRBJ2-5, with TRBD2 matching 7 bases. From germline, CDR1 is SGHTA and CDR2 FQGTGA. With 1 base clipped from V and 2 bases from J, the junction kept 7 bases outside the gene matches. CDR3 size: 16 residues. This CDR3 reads CASSLSRASGQETQYF. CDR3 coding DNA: TGTGCCAGCAGCTTAAGTCGGGCTAGCGGACAAGAGACCCAGTACTTC. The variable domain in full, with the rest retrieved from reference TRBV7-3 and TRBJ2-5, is GAGVSQTPSNKVTEKGKYVELRCDPISGHTALYWYRQSLGQGPEFLIYFQGTGAADDSGLPNDRFFAVRPEGSVSTLKIQRTERGDSAVYLCASSLSRASGQETQYFGPGTRLLVL.

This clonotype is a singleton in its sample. The CDR3 reads CASSSHRGSTEAFF. The DNA of the CDR3 is TGTGCCAGCAGCTCCCACAGGGGGAGTACTGAAGCTTTCTTT. The chain joins TRBV11-3 to TRBJ1-1; 8 positions match TRBD1. CDR3 length: 14 amino acids. V lost 4 bases, J lost 5 bases, and 6 bases stayed unmatched. Looked up from germline, CDR1 is SGHNT and CDR2 is YENEEA.

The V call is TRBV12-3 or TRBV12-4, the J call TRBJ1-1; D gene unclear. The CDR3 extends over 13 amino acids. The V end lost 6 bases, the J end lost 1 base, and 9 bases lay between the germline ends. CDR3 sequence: CASRSIGNTEAFF. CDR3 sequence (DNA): TGTGCCAGCAGAAGTATTGGGAACACTGAAGCTTTCTTT.

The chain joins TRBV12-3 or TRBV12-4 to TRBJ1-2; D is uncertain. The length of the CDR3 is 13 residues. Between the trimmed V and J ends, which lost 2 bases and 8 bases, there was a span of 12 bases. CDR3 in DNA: TGTGCCAGCAGTTTAAGTTCTGTTGAAGGCTACACCTTC. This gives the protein CASSLSSVEGYTF.

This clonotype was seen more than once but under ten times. CDR3 DNA: TGTGCCAGCAGCCAAGACCCCGAAAGGAGGGAGGTAACAGATACGCAGTATTTT. This sequence encodes CASSQDPERREVTDTQYF. The chain employs TRBV14 and TRBJ2-3, with a weak D call TRBD2 (6 bases). Germline V gene sequence: CDR1 SGHDN, CDR2 FVKESK. V was pared by 0 bases and J by 3 bases, with 19 bases between. The CDR3 has 18 amino acids.

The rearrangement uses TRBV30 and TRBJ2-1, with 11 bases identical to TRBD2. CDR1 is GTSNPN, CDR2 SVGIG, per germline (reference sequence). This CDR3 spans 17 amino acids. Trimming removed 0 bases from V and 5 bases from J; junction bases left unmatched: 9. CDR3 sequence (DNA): TGTGCCTGGAGTGTAGGCCTGTTAGCGGGGGGGAACAATGAGCAGTTCTTC. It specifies CAWSVGLLAGGNNEQFF. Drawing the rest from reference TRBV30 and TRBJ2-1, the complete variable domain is SQTIHQWPATLVQPVGSPLSLECTVEGTSNPNLYWYRQAAGRGLQLLFYSVGIGQISSEVPQNLSASRPQDRQFILSSKKLLLSDSGFYLCAWSVGLLAGGNNEQFFGPGTRLTVL.

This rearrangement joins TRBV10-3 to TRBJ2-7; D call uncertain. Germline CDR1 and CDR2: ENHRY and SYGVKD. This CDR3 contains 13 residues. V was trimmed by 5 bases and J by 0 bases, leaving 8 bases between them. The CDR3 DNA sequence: TGTGCCATCAGTCCCGGCGGCTCCTACGAGCAGTACTTC. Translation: CAISPGGSYEQYF.

The CDR3 region is CASSAWVQETQYF. The CDR3 DNA follows: TGTGCCAGCAGCGCGTGGGTCCAAGAGACCCAGTACTTC. This chain uses TRBV7-2 with TRBJ2-5; D is unclear. The CDR3 is 13 residues long. Deletions cut 5 bases from V and 1 base from J, with 8 bases between. Germline-derived CDR1 and CDR2 are SGHTA and FQGNSA.

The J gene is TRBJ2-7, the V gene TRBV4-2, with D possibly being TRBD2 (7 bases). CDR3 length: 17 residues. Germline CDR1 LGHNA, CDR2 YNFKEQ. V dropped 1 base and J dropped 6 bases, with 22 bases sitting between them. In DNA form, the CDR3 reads TGTGCCAGCAGCCAAGTGAGGGGGAGGGCCGTAGTTAGCGAGCAGTACTTC. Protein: CASSQVRGRAVVSEQYF.

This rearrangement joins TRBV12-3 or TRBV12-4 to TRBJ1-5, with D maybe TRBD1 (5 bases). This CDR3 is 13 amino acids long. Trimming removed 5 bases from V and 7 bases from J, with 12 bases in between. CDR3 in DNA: TGTGCCAGCAGTCATGGGGGATTGCAGCCCCAGCATTTT. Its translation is CASSHGGLQPQHF.